This T cell receptor beta chain comes out of a study of cytomegalovirus exposure and HLA in healthy donors (dated by TCRdb to about 2017). About the investigation overall: According to an earlier analysis of 550 to 750 of the donors, some 170 million T cells yielded roughly 110 million unique TCR beta sequences and 250 to 350 Gb of sequence data. Roughly 300 gigabases of sequencing data and around 88 million unique TCR sequences made up an early release that covered over 550 HLA-typed donors. Of the approximately 370 genotyped donors, more than 75% were placed in the genetic ancestry cluster associated with self-reported Caucasian donors. The study aimed to test whether cataloging public T cell receptors could reveal signatures of past pathogen exposure. The study used immunosequencing to profile the T cell repertoires of approximately 690 subjects and linked those repertoires to cytomegalovirus serostatus. Along with the approximately 670-subject first cohort, a separate validation cohort of 120 different subjects was used. To predict cytomegalovirus infection status, the study combined high-throughput TCR immunosequencing, statistical association of individual TCRs with disease status, and machine learning. In a later analysis, previously published TCR beta repertoires from hundreds of donors were re-analyzed and high-resolution HLA genotyping was added so that TCR occurrence patterns could be studied. In the later analysis, no new phenotypic data were used to find candidate immune exposures; instead, reliance was placed on TCR beta sequences and their occurrence across donors. To decide whether each TCR beta V gene segment behaved as functional or pseudogenic, an earlier analysis of 587 of the donors relied on high-throughput TCR beta sequencing. Donor age, sex, ethnicity and CMV serostatus were compiled together with the repertoire data. Genome-wide SNP genotypes for about 60% of the roughly 700 donors were used in a later genetic analysis, which treated that subset as a discovery cohort. Every discovery cohort repertoire had been produced on one sequencing platform. Both class I and class II loci were covered by HLA typing, at four-digit resolution. Typing coverage varied by locus: roughly 629-640 donors for A, B, C, DRB1 and DQB1; 500 to 550 for DQA1; 600 to 610 for DPA1; roughly 450 for DPB1. Several DR-DQ haplotypes were handled as single units for association and clustering because linkage in the cohort was strong. Among 398 genotyped donors of the cohort, an average of around 240,000 unique TCR beta nucleotide sequences were sequenced per donor, roughly a sixth of them non-productive.

The library was made by the immunoSEQ multiplex PCR assay. For the multiplex PCR, a mixture combining 60 forward primers for TCR Vbeta segments and 13 reverse primers for TCR Jbeta segments was used. The CDR3 region of rearranged TCR beta genes was amplified from genomic DNA by a multiplex PCR assay. On the Illumina HiSeq System, the amplified TCR beta libraries were sequenced as 87-base-pair reads. In the authors' own workflow: A later analysis counted about 82 million unique TCR beta chains across the 650 to 800 repertoires, and some 11 million of these chains were shared by at least two donors. Raw reads were error-corrected and collapsed into unique sequences with a nearest-neighbor algorithm that merged closely related sequences to remove PCR and sequencing errors. V, D and J gene segments were assigned by aligning CDR3 sequences to IMGT reference sequences. Each retained sequence needed at least a six-nucleotide match to both a V gene segment and a J gene segment. Rearrangements were classified as productive when the CDR3 lacked stop codons and remained in frame with V and J, and all other rearrangements were classified as non-productive. Following IMGT convention, CDR3 was defined as the stretch from the second conserved V-encoded cysteine to the conserved J-encoded phenylalanine. The earlier analysis of about 570 of the donors excluded any sequence lacking an unambiguous match to a single V gene segment. An earlier analysis of a few hundred of the donors classified V segments as functional when productive rearrangements were above 56.7% and as segregating when the standard deviation between donors was above 5%. To diagnose cytomegalovirus status from the catalog of TCR beta chain sequences, a statistical classification framework was built. V and J gene assignment, in a later analysis, came from comparing TCR nucleotide sequences with IMGT/GENE-DB human TR gene sequences. In a later analysis, CDR3 sequences and most-parsimonious VDJ recombination scenarios were assigned using the TCRdist pipeline. In a later analysis, each TCR beta chain was defined by its CDR3 amino acid sequence together with its V-gene family, and reads lacking a unique V-gene family were excluded. To address suspected cross-contamination and a sequencing artifact, a later analysis removed over 500 highly shared, low-generation-probability nucleotide sequences. A later analysis calculated a clonal expansion index for each public chain from normalized within-repertoire ranks of inferred template counts. Generation probabilities in a later analysis came from a VDJ recombination model fitted to out-of-frame rearrangements, and those results were checked against IGoR. In a later analysis, TCR-TCR, TCR-HLA and TCR-CMV co-occurrence was scored with hypergeometric tests, and a repertoire-size bias correction was applied to TCR pairs. False discovery rates were estimated in a later analysis by permuting HLA or CMV assignments 20 times. In a later analysis, co-occurring TCRs were grouped using DBSCAN, and TCRdist sequence similarity was added for clustering within HLA-allele-positive subsets. For co-occurrence clustering, repertoires with fewer than 30,000 or more than 120,000 public chains were excluded, along with five repertoires with anomalous nucleotide sharing. What TCRdb holds here is the immuneACCESS table cut down to in-frame rearrangements. Part of the clones is not present; checked against another copy, under half of the missing clones reflect an unresolved V gene, and the others are unexplained. Clonal size and the V and J genes are those of that table, whereas D and trimming came from the DNA. In all, the sample holds about 160,000 clones, and 80% to 90% of those were seen once. Less than 15% of the sample belongs to the ten largest clones.

The cohort was made up of 666 healthy bone marrow donors. At the time of sampling, every cohort member was nominally healthy, though immune exposures that went unrecorded were likely present. The donor was CMV seronegative and was included in the group of hundreds of seronegative cohort members. A peripheral blood sample was provided by each donor, and peripheral blood mononuclear cells were used for TCR beta sequencing. The Qiagen DNeasy Blood Extraction Kit was used to extract genomic DNA from the blood cell samples. Points the paper makes about the study in general: In a later analysis, most CMV-associated TCR beta chains were found to appear HLA-restricted, with HLA associations seemingly driven largely by CMV exposure. Correlated functional status among segregating V segments might be attributable to linkage disequilibrium, but an unknown experimental factor could not be ruled out. In a later analysis, TCR association rates were found to vary across HLA loci, with the most associated TCRs seen for DRB1 alleles and the fewest for HLA-C alleles. An association between a missense DCLRE1C variant and V-gene and J-gene trimming of TCR beta chains was found in a later genetic analysis and replicated in an independent cohort. In vitro tests confirmed that a few of the cytomegalovirus-associated TCR beta chains recognize cytomegalovirus antigens. In this cohort, only TCR beta chains were sequenced, and detectable features were limited by the absence of alpha or paired-chain data. A further reported finding was that TCR beta sequences accurately predicted the HLA-A and HLA-B alleles for most subjects in the first cohort. Assigning TCR associations to individual alleles was difficult when HLA alleles, especially DR and DQ, strongly co-occurred. It was suggested by the authors that the approach could potentially be generalized to other disease states and immunological phenotypes. A group of highly shared sequence variants was considered likely to be a technical artifact of the sequencing pipeline. In a later analysis, HLA-associated TCR beta chains showed more clonal expansion and lower generation probabilities than non-associated chains that were equally common. In a later analysis, 15,000 to 20,000 TCR beta sequences were associated with specific HLA alleles at a false discovery rate of 0.05. Sequencing depth was assumed to be roughly uniform across donors in the presence/absence analyses, though that assumption may not hold. The earlier analysis of fewer than 750 of the donors excluded 15 to 20 rarely observed V segments, including chromosome 9 orphons, because counts were too low. HLA typing was unavailable for some donors at each locus, so association tests used only the typed subset. An earlier analysis of 450 to 750 of the donors showed that most TCR beta V segments appeared in productive rearrangements either about 87% or about 30% of the time, which broadly matched IMGT annotations. In a later analysis, several top co-occurrence clusters were reported to appear linked to parvovirus B19, influenza, CMV and Epstein-Barr virus. While some public TCRs were present in many individuals, most TCR sequences turned up only very rarely across donors. The only immune exposure information available for the cohort was CMV serostatus. In a later genetic analysis, fewer N-insertions in productive TCRs were reported among donors in an Asian-associated ancestry cluster than the roughly 700-donor mean. The classifier was reported to diagnose cytomegalovirus status with high specificity and sensitivity in both the original and validation cohorts. In the study, 164 TCR beta chains were listed as associated with cytomegalovirus.

Comments on this clone: Its antigen is unknown. No much larger clone is present one base from it, and per-base qualities are unavailable.

The sample consisted of PBMCs. The clonotype was recovered from a woman aged 45-60 years in good health and CMV-seronegative.

The DNA is as follows: TGCGCCAGCAGCTTGGGCTCGGAAGAGACCCAGTACTTC. Its protein product is CASSLGSEETQYF. The rearranged chain carries TRBV5-1 and TRBJ2-5; there is no confident call for the D gene. The V end loses 0 bases and the J end loses 3 bases, and a stretch of 6 bases separates them. As encoded in the germline V gene, CDR1 is SGHRS while CDR2 is YFSETQ. Including the terminal cysteine and phenylalanine, the CDR3 comprises 13 residues. Only the CDR3 portion is preserved as DNA: 39 bases, with reading frame beginning at the first base.